This TCR beta chain was recorded in a study of blood T cell repertoires in COVID-19. Study in general: Sites in the United States, Italy and Spain provided acute and convalescent COVID-19 samples. T cells, B-cell-depleted T cells, or PBMCs supplied cDNA or gDNA.

As processed by the authors: Amplification of reference gene primers was used by the study to estimate nucleated cell counts. Libraries were prepared by immunoSEQ multiplex PCR; TCRdb keeps only in-frame clonotypes and omits some of them. That table gives V, J and clone size, and the DNA gave D and trimming. The sample has more than 95,000 clones; around 90% are singletons. Trimming shortened V by 6 bases and J by 5 bases, and 14 bases separated the two germline ends. The CDR3 runs to 14 residues. CDR1 MNHEY and CDR2 SVGAGI come from the germline V gene. This clone was observed a single time. Material for sequencing was peripheral blood. The chain links TRBV6-5 to TRBJ2-1; maybe TRBD1 (6 bases). The origin of this receptor is a woman aged 55-70 years with acute or convalescent COVID-19. The CDR3 nucleotides are TGTGCCAGCAGGACTGGACAGAGCGACAATGAGCAGTTCTTC. Amino acids: CASRTGQSDNEQFF.